The present T cell receptor (beta chain) was sequenced within a study of blood T cell repertoires in COVID-19. Study context: Samples representing acute and convalescent COVID-19 were sourced from the United States, Italy and Spain.

This clone was seen only a few times. Original processing notes: Nucleated cell counts were estimated from reference gene primer amplification. TCRdb's table, derived via immunoSEQ multiplex PCR, lists solely in-frame clones and lacks some. That table is the source of V, J and clone size, and D and trimming were worked out from the DNA. Of 200,000 to 250,000 clones listed, around 84% were seen once; the top ten hold less than 15%. The sequencing input was peripheral blood. This clonotype originated in a human donor in a cohort sampled during active COVID-19.

CDR3 DNA sequence: TGTGCCACCCGACAGGGGTTATCCTTTTCCAATGAGCAGTTCTTC. Amino acid sequence: CATRQGLSFSNEQFF. The V gene is TRBV15, the J gene TRBJ2-1, with 8 bases that match TRBD1. The V gene's germline CDR1 is LNHNV and CDR2 YYDKDF (reference sequence). Trimming at V came to 8 bases and at J to 6 bases, leaving 12 bases not matched to a gene. This CDR3 has 15 residues. Combining the CDR3 with reference TRBV15 and TRBJ2-1 gives the whole variable domain DAMVIQNPRYQVTQFGKPVTLSCSQTLNHNVMYWYQQKSSQAPKLLFHYYDKDFNNEADTPDNFQSRRPNTSFCFLDIRSPGLGDTAMYLCATRQGLSFSNEQFFGPGTRLTVL.